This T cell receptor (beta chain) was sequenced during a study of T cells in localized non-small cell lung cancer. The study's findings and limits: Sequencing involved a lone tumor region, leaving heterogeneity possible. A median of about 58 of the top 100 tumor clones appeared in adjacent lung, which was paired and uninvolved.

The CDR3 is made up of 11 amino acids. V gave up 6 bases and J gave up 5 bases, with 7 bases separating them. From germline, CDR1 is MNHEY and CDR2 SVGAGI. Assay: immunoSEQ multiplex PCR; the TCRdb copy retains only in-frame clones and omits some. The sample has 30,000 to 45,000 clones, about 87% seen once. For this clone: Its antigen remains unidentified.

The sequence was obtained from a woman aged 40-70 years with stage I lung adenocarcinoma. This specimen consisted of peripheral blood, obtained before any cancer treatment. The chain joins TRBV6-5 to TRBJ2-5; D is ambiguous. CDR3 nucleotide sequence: TGTGCCAGCAGCCCCGGGGAGACCCAGTACTTC. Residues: CASSPGETQYF.